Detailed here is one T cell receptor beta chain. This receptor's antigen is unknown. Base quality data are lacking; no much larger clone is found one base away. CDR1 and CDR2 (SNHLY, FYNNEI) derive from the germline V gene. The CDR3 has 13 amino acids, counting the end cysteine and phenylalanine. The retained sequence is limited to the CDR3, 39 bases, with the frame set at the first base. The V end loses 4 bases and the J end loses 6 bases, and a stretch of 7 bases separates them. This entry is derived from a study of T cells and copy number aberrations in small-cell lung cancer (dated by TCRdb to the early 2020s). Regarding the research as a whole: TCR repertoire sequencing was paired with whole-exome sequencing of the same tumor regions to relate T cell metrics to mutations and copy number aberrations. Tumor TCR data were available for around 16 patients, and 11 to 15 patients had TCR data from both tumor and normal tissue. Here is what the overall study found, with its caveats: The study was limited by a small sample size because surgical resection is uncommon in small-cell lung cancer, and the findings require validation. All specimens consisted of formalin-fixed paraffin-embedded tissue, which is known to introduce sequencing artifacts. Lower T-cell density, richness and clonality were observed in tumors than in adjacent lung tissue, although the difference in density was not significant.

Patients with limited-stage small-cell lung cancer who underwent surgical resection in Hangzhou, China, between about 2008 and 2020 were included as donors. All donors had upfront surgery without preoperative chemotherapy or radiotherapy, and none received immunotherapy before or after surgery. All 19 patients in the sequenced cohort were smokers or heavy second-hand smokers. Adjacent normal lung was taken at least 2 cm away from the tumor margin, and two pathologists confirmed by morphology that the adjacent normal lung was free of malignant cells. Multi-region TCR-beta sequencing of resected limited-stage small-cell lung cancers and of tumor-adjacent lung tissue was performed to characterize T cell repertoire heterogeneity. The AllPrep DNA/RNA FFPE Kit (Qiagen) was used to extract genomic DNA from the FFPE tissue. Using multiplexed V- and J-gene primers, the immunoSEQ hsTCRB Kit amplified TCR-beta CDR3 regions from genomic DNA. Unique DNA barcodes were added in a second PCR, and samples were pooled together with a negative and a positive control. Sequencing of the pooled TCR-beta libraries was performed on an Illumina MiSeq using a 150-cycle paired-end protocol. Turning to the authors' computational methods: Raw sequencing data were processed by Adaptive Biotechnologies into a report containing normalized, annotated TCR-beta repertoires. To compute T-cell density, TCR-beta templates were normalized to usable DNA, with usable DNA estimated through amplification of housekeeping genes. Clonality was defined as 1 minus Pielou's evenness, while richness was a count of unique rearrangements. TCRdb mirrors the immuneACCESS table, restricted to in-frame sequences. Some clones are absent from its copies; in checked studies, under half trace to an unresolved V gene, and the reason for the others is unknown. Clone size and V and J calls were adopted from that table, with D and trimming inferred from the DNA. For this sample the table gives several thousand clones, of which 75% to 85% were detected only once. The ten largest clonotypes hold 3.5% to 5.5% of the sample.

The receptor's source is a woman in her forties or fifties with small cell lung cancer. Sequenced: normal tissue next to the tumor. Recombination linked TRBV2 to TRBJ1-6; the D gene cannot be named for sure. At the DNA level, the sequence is TGTGCCAGCAGTGGGGAGGTTAATTCACCCCTCCACTTT. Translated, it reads CASSGEVNSPLHF. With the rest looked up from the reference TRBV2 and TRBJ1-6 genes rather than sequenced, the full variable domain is EPEVTQTPSHQVTQMGQEVILRCVPISNHLYFYWYRQILGQKVEFLVSFYNNEISEKSEIFDDQFSVERPDGSNFTLKIRSTKLEDSAMYFCASSGEVNSPLHFGNGTRLTVT.